This T cell receptor (beta chain) was observed in a study of graft-versus-host responses after intestinal transplantation. Whole-study results and caveats: GvH clones appeared in recipient marrow, some first in ileum or blood.

TCRdb keeps only in-frame clones here, not all; method: immunoSEQ multiplex PCR. There are roughly 96,000 clones in the sample; 90% to 95% occur only once, and around 0.49% lies in the top ten. Germline-derived CDR1 and CDR2 are MNHEY and SVGAGI. The trim removed 3 bases at V and 6 bases at J, leaving 7 bases unmatched. This CDR3 contains 14 residues. This clone was recorded a few times. The antigen is not known. Sequencing used unstimulated CD8+ T cells sorted from spleen or lymph node cells, obtained before intestinal transplant. J is TRBJ2-7 and V is TRBV6-5, with 8 nucleotides matching TRBD1. This receptor was taken from a human donor who received an intestinal transplant. In DNA form, the CDR3 reads TGTGCCAGCAGTTATACCCCTGACAGGGGCGAGCAGTACTTC. This gives the protein CASSYTPDRGEQYF.